This TCR beta chain originates from a study of T cells in Graves' hyperthyroidism and ophthalmopathy. Whole-study context: Peripheral blood collection took place at initial diagnosis, before any treatment. The study, taken as a whole, reports: Researchers report that a 13 V-J model separated ophthalmopathy from stable hyperthyroidism. Clonotypes that were expanded in thyroid above 0.001 mostly appeared in blood too.

Germline V gene data show CDR1 as MNHEY and CDR2 as SVGEGT. With V trimmed by 0 bases and J by 6 bases, 7 bases remained unmatched. This CDR3 has 18 amino acids. TCR beta CDR3 regions were amplified from RNA transcripts. The HTBI set primed first-round TCR CDR3 RT-PCR. TCRdb reprocessed the multiplex PCR reads with MiXCR, giving one entry per CDR3 protein. The sample consists of around 400,000 distinct CDR3 sequences, 25% of them appearing once. With respect to this clonotype: What it recognizes is unknown.

Fresh 10 ml peripheral blood yielded PBMCs. Input material: blood. The rearrangement links TRBV6-2 or TRBV6-3 to TRBJ2-2, with 13 bases aligning to TRBD2. The sequence derives from a man in his fifties or sixties with Graves' hyperthyroidism. The chain's CDR3 is CASSYSGLAGVGPGELFF. The DNA for the CDR3 is TGTGCCAGCAGTTACTCCGGACTAGCGGGAGTGGGTCCCGGGGAGCTGTTTTTT.